This is a list of T cell receptor beta chains from one sample in a study of glioma-infiltrating T cells after dendritic cell vaccination. Assay: immunoSEQ multiplex PCR; the TCRdb copy retains only in-frame clones and omits some. The profile shows roughly 56,000 clones, approximately 81% of them singletons. The sequencing here drew on blood, taken after dendritic cell vaccination. Every receptor here comes from a human donor with glioblastoma. CDR3s include the opening cysteine and the closing phenylalanine or tryptophan. A D gene is named only where the DNA matches it firmly. Clone size is stated in some rows and not others, as once, few, many or a class when expanded.

d_gene | j_gene | v_gene | abundance | CDR3aa | CDR3nt
NA | TRBJ2-5 | TRBV11-1 | NA | CASSSVQETQYF | TGTGCCAGCAGTTCTGTACAAGAGACCCAGTACTTC
TRBD2 | TRBJ2-1 | TRBV15 | NA | CATSRNLAGVGDEQFF | TGTGCCACCAGCAGGAACCTAGCGGGGGTTGGCGATGAGCAGTTCTTC
TRBD1 | TRBJ2-7 | TRBV6-1 | NA | CASTARRGGVDEQYF | TGTGCCAGCACTGCTCGAAGAGGGGGCGTCGACGAGCAGTACTTC
TRBD1 | TRBJ1-2 | TRBV5-1 | once | CASSLEVTGDGYTF | TGCGCCAGCAGCTTGGAGGTGACAGGGGATGGCTACACCTTC
TRBD1 | TRBJ1-2 | TRBV27 | once | CASSPGTGWGGYTF | TGTGCCAGCAGTCCGGGGACAGGGTGGGGTGGCTACACCTTC
NA | TRBJ2-3 | TRBV9 | NA | CASSPRESGDTQYF | TGTGCCAGCAGCCCCCGGGAGTCCGGAGATACGCAGTATTTT
NA | TRBJ2-2 | TRBV10-3 | NA | CAIRETNRGGTGELFF | TGTGCCATCAGGGAGACTAACAGGGGAGGCACCGGGGAGCTGTTTTTT
NA | TRBJ1-4 | TRBV7-6 | NA | CASSAQAATNEKLFF | TGTGCCAGCAGCGCACAGGCTGCAACTAATGAAAAACTGTTTTTT
NA | TRBJ2-7 | TRBV7-3 | NA | CASSLSSRSEQYF | TGTGCCAGCAGCTTATCTTCCAGATCTGAGCAGTACTTC
TRBD1 | TRBJ2-2 | TRBV5-1 | once | CASSLKTGGPNTGELFF | TGCGCCAGCAGCTTAAAAACAGGGGGTCCGAACACCGGGGAGCTGTTTTTT